This TCR beta chain was observed in a study of blood T cell repertoires in COVID-19. Study summary: The origin of the acute and convalescent COVID-19 samples was the United States, Italy and Spain. Sources were T cells, B-cell-depleted T cells, or PBMCs; the material itself was cDNA or gDNA.

Trimming stripped 6 bases from V and 1 base from J, with 15 bases between. Germline V gene data show CDR1 as MNHEY and CDR2 as SMNVEV (reference sequence). CDR3 length: 15 amino acids. This clone was recorded only once. Study processing details: The assay estimated nucleated cells by amplifying reference gene primers. Clones were sequenced by immunoSEQ multiplex PCR, and TCRdb holds only the in-frame ones, with some missing. Clone size and V and J calls were adopted from that table, with D and trimming inferred from the DNA. The sample includes about 20,000 clones, 75% to 85% of them seen just once. Sequences were obtained from peripheral blood. The chain is built from TRBV27 and TRBJ1-2, with D possibly matching TRBD1 (6 bases). The source is a man aged 80 or over with acute or convalescent COVID-19. The CDR3 reads CASRPTGFSNYGYTF. The CDR3 DNA reads TGTGCCAGCAGACCTACAGGGTTTAGTAACTATGGCTACACCTTC.